The present TCR beta chain was sequenced within a study of blood T cell repertoires in COVID-19 (dated by TCRdb to about 2020). Some background on the complete study: Samples from collaborators originated in the United States, Italy and Spain and spanned both the acute and convalescent phases of COVID-19. Subjects who had been exposed to COVID-19, were actively infected with it, or had recovered from it provided the deeply sampled blood TCRbeta repertoires that made up the dataset. The material from the prospective study consisted of cDNA or gDNA derived from T cells, B-cell-depleted T cells, or PBMCs. Where HLA class I and class II types were available, the types were taken from metadata supplied by the sample provider, not from assay-based typing. The repertoires were released in a freely available public database meant as a resource for research on the immune response to SARS-CoV-2. Nearly every sample came with metadata listing a de-identified subject ID, COVID-19 status, age in years and sex. The samples were drawn from the first 160 participants of the ongoing ImmuneRACE study and from some 1,300 subjects provided by 6 global collaborators.

As concerns this clone: Its antigen has not been determined. No base quality information exists; no much larger clone differs at one position.

The immunoSEQ Assay, a bias-controlled multiplex PCR, was used to amplify TCRbeta CDR3 regions from genomic DNA. Regarding the original processing steps: Nucleated cell counts per sample were estimated from amplification of reference gene primers within the assay. To quantify the absolute abundance of each unique TCRbeta CDR3 rearrangement, sequence reads were collapsed and filtered. For each sample, productive Simpson clonality was calculated as the square root of Simpson's diversity index over productive rearrangements. TCRdb re-hosts the immuneACCESS table, in-frame sequences only. Its copies lack some clones; in the studies checked, an unresolved V gene accounts for under half of them, and the cause for the rest is not known. That table furnishes V, J and clone size, whereas the DNA furnished D and trimming. This sample lists around 220,000 clones; roughly 87% were detected once. The top ten constitute 1.9% of the sample.

Here is what the overall study found, with its caveats: The quantity of clinical and demographic metadata differed by source and by participant and was supplied without curation.

The germline V gene supplies CDR1 MDHEN and CDR2 SYDVKM. Germline trimming amounts to 2 bases on V and 2 bases on J, with 9 as the count of junction bases outside the gene matches. The CDR3 measures 17 amino acids from cysteine to phenylalanine. The read is trimmed to its CDR3 DNA, 51 bases read in frame from base 1. Each collaborating institution followed its own protocols to collect whole blood in K2EDTA tubes. For TCRbeta analysis, collaborators shipped samples in one of three forms: frozen whole blood, isolated PBMCs, or DNA extracted from either of those sample types. The clonotype was recovered from a man aged 40-49 years with active or convalescent COVID-19. Sequencing was performed on peripheral blood. Recombination connected TRBV28 to TRBJ1-5; 7 bases in the middle match TRBD1. Here is the DNA: TGTGCCAGCAGTTTAACTCAGGGGGATAGGGGCAATCAGCCCCAGCATTTT. Translated, this is CASSLTQGDRGNQPQHF.